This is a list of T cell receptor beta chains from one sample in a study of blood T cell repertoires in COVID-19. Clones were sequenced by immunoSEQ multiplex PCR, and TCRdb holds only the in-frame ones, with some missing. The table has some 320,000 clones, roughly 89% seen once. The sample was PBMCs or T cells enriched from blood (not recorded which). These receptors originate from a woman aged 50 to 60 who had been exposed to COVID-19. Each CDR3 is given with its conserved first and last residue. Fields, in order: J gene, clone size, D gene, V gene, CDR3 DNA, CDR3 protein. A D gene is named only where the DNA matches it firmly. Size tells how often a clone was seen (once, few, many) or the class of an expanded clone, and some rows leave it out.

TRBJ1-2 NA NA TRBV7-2 TGTGCCAGCAGCGTTCCGCCAGGTGGCTACACCTTC CASSVPPGGYTF
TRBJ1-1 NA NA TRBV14 TGTGCCAGCAGCCCCATTCCCAAGGGAGGGAACACTGAAGCTTTCTTT CASSPIPKGGNTEAFF
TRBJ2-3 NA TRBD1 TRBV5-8 TGTGCCAGCAGCCCGGGACAGGGTACAGATACGCAGTATTTT CASSPGQGTDTQYF
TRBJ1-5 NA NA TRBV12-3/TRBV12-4 TGTGCCAGCAGTTTGGGGGGGTGGCCCCAGCATTTT CASSLGGWPQHF
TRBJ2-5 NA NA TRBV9 TGTGCCAGCAGCGGTGGGCGCGCCCAAGAGACCCAGTACTTC CASSGGRAQETQYF
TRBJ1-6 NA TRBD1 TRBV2 TGTGCCAGCAGCCGAGACGGACAGGGAAGTAATTCACCCCTCCACTTT CASSRDGQGSNSPLHF
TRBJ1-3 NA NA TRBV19 TGTGCCAGTAGTATAAAAGGGGACTTCTCTGGAAACACCATATATTTT CASSIKGDFSGNTIYF
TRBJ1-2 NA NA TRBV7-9 TGTGCCAGCAGCAACAACGGGGGGAACTATGGCTACACCTTC CASSNNGGNYGYTF
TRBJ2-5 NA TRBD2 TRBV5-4 TGTGCCAGCAGCTCGGCGGGGGGGTATGAGACCCAGTACTTC CASSSAGGYETQYF
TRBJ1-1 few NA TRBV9 TGTGCCAGCAGCGTAGAGGGGTACACTGAAGCTTTCTTT CASSVEGYTEAFF
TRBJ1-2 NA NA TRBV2 TGTGCCAGCAGTGTAGACAGGAATGGTGGCTACACCTTC CASSVDRNGGYTF
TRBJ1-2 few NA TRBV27 TGTGCCAGCAGTTTCAGGGAAGGCTATGGCTACACCTTC CASSFREGYGYTF
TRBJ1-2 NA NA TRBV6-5 TGTGCCAGCAGAACAGGTGTGGGGAACTATGGCTACACCTTC CASRTGVGNYGYTF
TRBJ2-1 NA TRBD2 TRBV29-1 TGCAGCGTTCCATTTTTAGGGAGGGAAGACTACAATGAGCAGTTCTTC CSVPFLGREDYNEQFF
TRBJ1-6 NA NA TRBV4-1 TGCGCCAGCAGCCGTTCCAGGGGTGGGGGAAGCAATTCACCCCTCCACTTT CASSRSRGGGSNSPLHF
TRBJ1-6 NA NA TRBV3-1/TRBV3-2 TGTGCCAGCAGCCAAGGTGCGGGTTCACCCCTCCACTTT CASSQGAGSPLHF
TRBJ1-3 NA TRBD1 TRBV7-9 TGTGCCAGCAGCTCCACGACAGGGGGGATGGGAAACACCATATATTTT CASSSTTGGMGNTIYF
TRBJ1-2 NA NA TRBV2 TGTGCCAGCAAAAGGACAGATAACTATGGCTACACCTTC CASKRTDNYGYTF
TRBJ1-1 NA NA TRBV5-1 TGCGCCAGCAGCTCGACGTGGGGGGATTACACTGAAGCTTTCTTT CASSSTWGDYTEAFF
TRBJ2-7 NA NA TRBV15 TGTGCCACCAGCACCGTGCAGGGGTACGAGCAGTACTTC CATSTVQGYEQYF
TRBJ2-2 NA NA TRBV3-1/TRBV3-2 TGTGCCAGCAGCCACTCAGGTGCCACCGGGGAGCTGTTTTTT CASSHSGATGELFF
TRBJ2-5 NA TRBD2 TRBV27 TGTGCCAGCAGTCCGGGACTAGGAACTCAAGAGACCCAGTACTTC CASSPGLGTQETQYF
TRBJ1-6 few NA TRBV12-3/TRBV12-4 TGTGCCAGCAGTTTAGCCGGTAATTCGCCCCTCCACTTT CASSLAGNSPLHF
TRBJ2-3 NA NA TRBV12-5 TGTGCTAGTGGTTTGTCGCTCGTGACAGAAACAGATACGCAGTATTTT CASGLSLVTETDTQYF
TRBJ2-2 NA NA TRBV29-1 TGCAGCGTTGGACTCAGCTTGAACACCGGGGAGCTGTTTTTT CSVGLSLNTGELFF
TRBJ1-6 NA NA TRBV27 TGTGCCAGCACGACTAACCCCTATAATTCACCCCTCCACTTT CASTTNPYNSPLHF
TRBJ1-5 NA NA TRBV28 TGTGCCAGCAGTCCGCTGGGTGAGGGCGGCAATCAGCCCCAGCATTTT CASSPLGEGGNQPQHF
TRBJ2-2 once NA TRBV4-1 TGCGCCAGCAGCCAAGATCTTACCGGGGGGCAACTTACCGGGGAGCTGTTTTTT CASSQDLTGGQLTGELFF
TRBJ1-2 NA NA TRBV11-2 TGTGCCAGCAGCTTAGTCGGACAAAATGGCTACACCTTC CASSLVGQNGYTF
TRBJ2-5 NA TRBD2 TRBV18 TGTGCCAGCTCACCACTCGGGGGGTCGGGGGAGACCCAGTACTTC CASSPLGGSGETQYF
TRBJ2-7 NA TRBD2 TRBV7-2 TGTGCCAGCAGCTACGGCGGGGGTCCGAACTACGAGCAGTACTTC CASSYGGGPNYEQYF
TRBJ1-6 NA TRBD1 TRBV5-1 TGCGCCAGCAGCTTGGCGACAGGGGATTCACCCCTCCACTTT CASSLATGDSPLHF
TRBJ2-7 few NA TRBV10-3 TGTGCCATCAGAAAGGACAGCGGGGCCAACGAGCAGTACTTC CAIRKDSGANEQYF